A selection of T cell receptor beta chains follows, all from one sample in a study of cytomegalovirus exposure and HLA in healthy donors. Produced via immunoSEQ multiplex PCR; TCRdb's table is partial and in-frame only. The sample yields roughly 100,000 clones, about 83% seen once. Sample: PBMCs. These receptor sequences come from a female donor in good health and CMV-seropositive. Both conserved end residues are part of each CDR3. The D gene is left open where the match is weak. Not all rows give a size; the values are once, few, many and, for expanded clones, a class.

D gene	V gene	J gene	clone size	CDR3 protein	CDR3 DNA
TRBD1	TRBV11-3	TRBJ2-1	NA	CASSFIPGTGSANEQFF	TGTGCCAGCAGTTTTATCCCCGGGACAGGGTCTGCGAATGAGCAGTTCTTC
TRBD1	TRBV4-1	TRBJ2-7	NA	CASSLRTGIDEQYF	TGCGCCAGCAGCCTCCGGACAGGCATCGACGAGCAGTACTTC
TRBD1	TRBV11-3	TRBJ1-1	NA	CASSHRGAGTAGRMNTEAFF	TGTGCCAGCAGTCACCGAGGCGCGGGGACAGCTGGAAGGATGAACACTGAAGCTTTCTTT
TRBD1	TRBV28	TRBJ2-1	NA	CASSHPGQANNEQFF	TGTGCCAGCAGTCACCCAGGACAGGCTAACAATGAGCAGTTCTTC
TRBD2	TRBV4-2	TRBJ2-2	NA	CASTTSGSRTGELFF	TGTGCCAGCACGACCAGCGGGAGTCGAACCGGGGAGCTGTTTTTT
TRBD1	TRBV27	TRBJ2-7	NA	CASRAGGASNEQYF	TGTGCCAGCAGAGCAGGGGGCGCCTCTAACGAGCAGTACTTC
TRBD1	TRBV5-1	TRBJ2-7	NA	CASSLASGTGSYEQYF	TGCGCCAGCAGCTTGGCCTCTGGGACAGGTTCCTACGAGCAGTACTTC
TRBD2	TRBV5-1	TRBJ2-5	NA	CASSWSGRGEETQYF	TGCGCCAGCAGCTGGTCGGGGAGGGGTGAGGAGACCCAGTACTTC
NA	TRBV6-1	TRBJ1-5	NA	CASSEQGQSYQPQHF	TGTGCCAGCAGTGAACAAGGACAGAGTTATCAGCCCCAGCATTTT
TRBD1	TRBV29-1	TRBJ2-7	NA	CSAQTGGIHEQYF	TGCAGCGCCCAGACAGGGGGCATCCACGAGCAGTACTTC
TRBD2	TRBV10-3	TRBJ2-2	NA	CAISEEDRLGLAGEVGELFF	TGTGCCATCAGTGAAGAGGACAGACTGGGACTAGCGGGAGAAGTCGGGGAGCTGTTTTTT
TRBD1	TRBV6-5	TRBJ1-1	NA	CASSGTGRNTEAFF	TGTGCCAGCAGCGGGACAGGGAGGAACACTGAAGCTTTCTTT
TRBD2	TRBV4-2	TRBJ2-1	NA	CASSQDRRGGLNEQFF	TGTGCCAGCAGCCAAGATCGGCGGGGGGGCCTCAATGAGCAGTTCTTC
TRBD1	TRBV4-1	TRBJ2-5	once	CASSQPGQGETQYF	TGCGCCAGCAGCCAACCTGGACAGGGAGAGACCCAGTACTTC
TRBD1	TRBV6-4	TRBJ2-1	NA	CASSRQGAGGSEQFF	TGTGCCAGCAGTCGACAGGGGGCGGGAGGCAGTGAGCAGTTCTTC
TRBD1	TRBV19	TRBJ1-1	NA	CASRGQAMGTEAFF	TGTGCCAGTAGAGGACAGGCCATGGGAACTGAAGCTTTCTTT
NA	TRBV28	TRBJ2-3	NA	CASSLETGRAGDTQYF	TGTGCCAGCAGTTTAGAAACTGGGCGGGCAGGTGATACGCAGTATTTT
NA	TRBV6-6	TRBJ1-5	NA	CASSYGGAGNQPQHF	TGTGCCAGCAGTTACGGGGGGGCAGGGAATCAGCCCCAGCATTTT
TRBD1	TRBV5-6	TRBJ1-2	NA	CASSWRGTGPLGGYTF	TGTGCCAGCAGCTGGCGTGGGACAGGGCCTTTGGGAGGCTACACCTTC
NA	TRBV27	TRBJ2-1	NA	CASTESSYNEQFF	TGTGCCAGCACAGAAAGCTCCTACAATGAGCAGTTCTTC
NA	TRBV5-1	TRBJ1-2	NA	CASSLGGGGAAHGYTF	TGCGCCAGCAGCTTGGGCGGAGGGGGGGCAGCGCATGGCTACACCTTC
NA	TRBV9	TRBJ2-6	NA	CASSVAGSGANVLTF	TGTGCCAGCAGCGTAGCAGGCTCTGGGGCCAACGTCCTGACTTTC
NA	TRBV10-1	TRBJ1-5	NA	CASSESQNQPQHF	TGCGCCAGCAGTGAGTCTCAGAATCAGCCCCAGCATTTT
TRBD1	TRBV6-5	TRBJ1-2	NA	CASSYIGTGEVYGYTF	TGTGCCAGCAGTTACATCGGGACAGGGGAAGTCTATGGCTACACCTTC
TRBD1	TRBV2	TRBJ2-7	NA	CASSYLQGTVSYEQYF	TGTGCCAGCAGCTACTTACAGGGGACCGTCTCCTACGAGCAGTACTTC
NA	TRBV13	TRBJ1-3	NA	CASSPYRRSGNTIYF	TGTGCCAGCAGCCCCTACAGACGCTCTGGAAACACCATATATTTT
NA	TRBV6-6	TRBJ1-5	NA	CASTKGPLYSNQPQHF	TGTGCCAGCACAAAGGGGCCCCTTTATAGCAATCAGCCCCAGCATTTT
TRBD2	TRBV14	TRBJ2-2	once	CASSPLAGGPSGELFF	TGTGCCAGCAGCCCCCTAGCGGGAGGGCCTAGCGGGGAGCTGTTTTTT
TRBD1	TRBV7-3	TRBJ1-1	NA	CASKEGASNTEAFF	TGTGCCAGCAAGGAGGGGGCCTCGAACACTGAAGCTTTCTTT
NA	TRBV4-1	TRBJ2-7	NA	CASSQEGTGNSYEQYF	TGCGCCAGCAGCCAAGAAGGTACAGGTAATTCCTACGAGCAGTACTTC
NA	TRBV10-3	TRBJ1-2	NA	CAISEGRQTVDGYTF	TGTGCCATCAGTGAGGGGCGACAGACGGTGGATGGCTACACCTTC
TRBD1	TRBV5-1	TRBJ2-5	once	CASTPGQGGKETQYF	TGCGCCAGCACCCCGGGACAGGGAGGAAAAGAGACCCAGTACTTC
NA	TRBV2	TRBJ2-2	NA	CASMQGAGELFF	TGTGCCAGCATGCAGGGCGCCGGGGAGCTGTTTTTT
NA	TRBV7-2	TRBJ1-1	NA	CASSLEKYGLNTEAFF	TGTGCCAGCAGCTTAGAGAAATATGGCCTGAACACTGAAGCTTTCTTT
TRBD1	TRBV6-1	TRBJ2-7	NA	CASSETSGQGSYEQYF	TGTGCCAGCAGTGAAACCTCAGGACAGGGAAGTTACGAGCAGTACTTC
NA	TRBV2	TRBJ2-5	NA	CASSEAGGPETQYF	TGTGCCAGCAGCGAAGCCGGAGGGCCCGAGACCCAGTACTTC
NA	TRBV6-5	TRBJ1-1	NA	CASSYGVRNTEAFF	TGTGCCAGCAGTTACGGTGTGCGTAACACTGAAGCTTTCTTT
TRBD1	TRBV7-9	TRBJ1-1	NA	CASSMTGTATNTEAFF	TGTGCCAGCAGCATGACCGGGACAGCTACGAACACTGAAGCTTTCTTT
TRBD2	TRBV10-3	TRBJ2-1	NA	CAISYLAGGPYNEQFF	TGTGCCATCAGTTACCTAGCGGGAGGGCCGTACAATGAGCAGTTCTTC
TRBD1	TRBV7-9	TRBJ1-2	NA	CASSSGGSDYGYTF	TGTGCCAGCAGCTCAGGGGGGAGCGACTATGGCTACACCTTC
NA	TRBV6-6	TRBJ1-3	NA	CASSYSGGSGNTIYF	TGTGCCAGCAGTTACTCAGGGGGCTCTGGAAACACCATATATTTT
NA	TRBV6-1	TRBJ1-2	NA	CATSLEDRRGYTF	TGTGCCACCTCACTGGAAGACAGGAGAGGCTACACCTTC
TRBD1	TRBV13	TRBJ1-3	NA	CASRPRPGQGKGNTIYF	TGTGCCAGCAGACCCAGACCAGGACAGGGGAAAGGAAACACCATATATTTT